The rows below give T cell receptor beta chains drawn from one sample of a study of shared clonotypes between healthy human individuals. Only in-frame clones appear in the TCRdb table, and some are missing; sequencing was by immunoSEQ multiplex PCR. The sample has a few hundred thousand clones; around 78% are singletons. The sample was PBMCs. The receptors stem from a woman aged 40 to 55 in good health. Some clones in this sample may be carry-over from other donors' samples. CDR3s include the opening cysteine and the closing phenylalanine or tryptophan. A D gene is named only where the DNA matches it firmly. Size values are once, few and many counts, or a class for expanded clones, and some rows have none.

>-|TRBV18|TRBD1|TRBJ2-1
CASSPFGQGVGNEQFF
TGTGCCAGCTCACCCTTCGGACAGGGAGTAGGCAATGAGCAGTTCTTC
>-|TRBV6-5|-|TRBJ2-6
CASSWGSGANVLTF
TGTGCCAGCAGTTGGGGCTCTGGGGCCAACGTCCTGACTTTC
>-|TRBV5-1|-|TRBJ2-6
CASSLEVGAGANVLTF
TGCGCCAGCAGCTTGGAGGTAGGGGCTGGGGCCAACGTCCTGACTTTC
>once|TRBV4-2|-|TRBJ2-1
CASSQDGDEGLQFF
TGTGCCAGCAGCCAAGATGGGGACGAGGGGCTGCAGTTCTTC
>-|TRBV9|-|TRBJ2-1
CASSLTSGYNEQFF
TGTGCCAGCAGTCTAACGAGCGGTTACAATGAGCAGTTCTTC
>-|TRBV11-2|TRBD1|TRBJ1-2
CASSPGTGRNYGYTF
TGTGCCAGCAGCCCAGGGACAGGGCGTAACTATGGCTACACCTTC
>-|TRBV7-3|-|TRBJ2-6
CASSGPGQLSGANVLTF
TGTGCCAGCAGCGGTCCGGGACAACTCTCTGGGGCCAACGTCCTGACTTTC
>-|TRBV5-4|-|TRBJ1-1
CASSRTGSPEAFF
TGTGCCAGCAGCAGAACAGGGAGTCCTGAAGCTTTCTTT
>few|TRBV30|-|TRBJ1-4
CAWSVTWGAGTEKLFF
TGTGCCTGGAGCGTAACATGGGGTGCGGGGACTGAAAAACTGTTTTTT
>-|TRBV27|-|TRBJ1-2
CAISEQGDYGYTF
TGTGCCATCAGTGAGCAGGGCGACTATGGCTACACCTTC
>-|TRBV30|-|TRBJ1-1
CAWALQEDTEAFF
TGTGCCTGGGCTCTGCAGGAGGACACTGAAGCTTTCTTT
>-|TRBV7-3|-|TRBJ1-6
CASSSQGRNSPLHF
TGTGCCAGCAGCTCTCAGGGGAGGAATTCACCCCTCCACTTT
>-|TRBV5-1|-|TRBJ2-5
CASSLEGGETQYF
TGCGCCAGCAGCTTGGAGGGCGGGGAGACCCAGTACTTC
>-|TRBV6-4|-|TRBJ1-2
CASSDSPSSDGYTF
TGTGCCAGCAGTGATTCCCCCTCTTCGGATGGCTACACCTTC
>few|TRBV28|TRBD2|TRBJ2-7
CASSLRTSGIYEQYF
TGTGCCAGCAGTTTGAGGACTAGCGGGATTTACGAGCAGTACTTC
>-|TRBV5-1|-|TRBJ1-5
CASSLGQSNQPQHF
TGCGCCAGCAGCTTGGGCCAGTCGAATCAGCCCCAGCATTTT
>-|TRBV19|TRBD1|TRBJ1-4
CASSRQGLATNEKLFF
TGTGCCAGTAGTAGACAGGGACTTGCAACTAATGAAAAACTGTTTTTT
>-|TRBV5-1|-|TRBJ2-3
CASSRYREPSTDTQYF
TGCGCCAGCAGCCGCTACAGGGAGCCTAGCACAGATACGCAGTATTTT
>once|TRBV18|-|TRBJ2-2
CASSPRLASTPGTGELFF
TGTGCCAGCTCACCAAGGCTAGCTTCCACACCAGGCACCGGGGAGCTGTTTTTT
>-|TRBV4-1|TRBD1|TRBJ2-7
CASSQAGTEGYEQYF
TGCGCCAGCAGCCAAGCGGGGACAGAGGGCTACGAGCAGTACTTC
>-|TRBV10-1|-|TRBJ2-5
CASSDSRPVGTQYF
TGCGCCAGCAGTGACAGCAGACCAGTAGGGACCCAGTACTTC
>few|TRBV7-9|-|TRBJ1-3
CASSQTRGYTIYF
TGTGCCAGCAGCCAAACGAGGGGGTACACCATATATTTT
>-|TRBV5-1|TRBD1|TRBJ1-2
CASSFQGQADYGYTF
TGCGCCAGCAGCTTCCAAGGACAGGCCGATTATGGCTACACCTTC
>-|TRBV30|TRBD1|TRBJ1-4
CAWGTGTGNEKLFF
TGTGCCTGGGGTACCGGGACAGGGAATGAAAAACTGTTTTTT
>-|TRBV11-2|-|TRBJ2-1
CASSSHTRDTNNEQFF
TGTGCCAGCAGCTCGCACACCCGGGACACAAACAATGAGCAGTTCTTC
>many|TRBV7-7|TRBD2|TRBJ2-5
CASSLGGRGRETQYF
TGTGCTAGCAGCTTGGGCGGGAGAGGTAGGGAGACCCAGTACTTC
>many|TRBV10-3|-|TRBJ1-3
CAIKQGSGNTIYF
TGTGCCATCAAACAGGGTTCTGGAAACACCATATATTTT
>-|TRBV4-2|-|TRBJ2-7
CASSVSSNYEQYF
TGTGCCAGCAGCGTGTCTAGCAACTACGAGCAGTACTTC
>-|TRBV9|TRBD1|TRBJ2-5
CASSEPTGGLQETQYF
TGTGCCAGCAGCGAGCCGACAGGGGGCTTGCAAGAGACCCAGTACTTC
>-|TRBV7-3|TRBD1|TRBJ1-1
CASSDRGTEAFF
TGTGCCAGCAGCGACAGGGGCACTGAAGCTTTCTTT
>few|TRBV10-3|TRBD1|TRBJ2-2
CAISDRGPNTGELFF
TGTGCCATCAGCGACAGGGGGCCGAACACCGGGGAGCTGTTTTTT
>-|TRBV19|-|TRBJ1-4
CASSQGPNEKLFF
TGTGCCAGCTCACAGGGCCCTAATGAAAAACTGTTTTTT
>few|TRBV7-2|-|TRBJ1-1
CASSLYQVNTEAFF
TGTGCCAGCAGCTTATACCAGGTGAACACTGAAGCTTTCTTT
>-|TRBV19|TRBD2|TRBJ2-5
CASSTRTSGQETQYF
TGTGCCAGTAGTACCAGGACTAGCGGCCAAGAGACCCAGTACTTC
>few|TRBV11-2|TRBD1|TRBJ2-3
CASSLGNRGSTDTQYF
TGTGCCAGCAGCTTAGGTAACAGGGGGTCCACAGATACGCAGTATTTT
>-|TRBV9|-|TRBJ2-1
CASSVGGPQFF
TGTGCCAGCAGCGTAGGGGGGCCTCAGTTCTTC
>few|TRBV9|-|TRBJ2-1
CASSVAGGANNEQFF
TGTGCCAGCAGCGTAGCTGGAGGGGCTAACAATGAGCAGTTCTTC
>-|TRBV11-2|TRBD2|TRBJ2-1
CASSKALAERLFF
TGTGCCAGCAGCAAAGCCCTAGCGGAACGGTTGTTCTTC
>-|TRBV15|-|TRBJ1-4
CATSRDFGADEKLFF
TGTGCCACCAGCAGAGATTTTGGGGCCGATGAAAAACTGTTTTTT
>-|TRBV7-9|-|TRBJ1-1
CASSLAAVLNTEAFF
TGTGCCAGCAGCTTAGCGGCGGTTTTGAACACTGAAGCTTTCTTT